The clone carrying this T cell receptor (beta chain) has a count of ten or more. What it binds is not known. Diagnosis used clinical symptoms, serum thyroxine, TRAb, thyroid ultrasound and orbital computed tomography. This entry belongs to a study of Graves' ophthalmopathy and Graves' hyperthyroidism. Findings and caveats of the study: Researchers report that a 13-signature model separated ophthalmopathy from stable hyperthyroidism, posting 85% to 90% sensitivity and about 78% specificity. Blood also contained most of the expanded thyroid clonotypes above 0.001 frequency.

RNA transcripts were the source from which TCR beta CDR3 regions were amplified. The first-round RT-PCR employed HTBI primers together with the Qiagen OneStep RT-PCR kit. A multiplex PCR was then performed as the second round. Using its own MiXCR run on the multiplex PCR reads, TCRdb lists one record per CDR3 protein. The sample includes hundreds of thousands of distinct CDR3 sequences, approximately 21% seen only once; the top ten take 2.5% to 3.5%. Germline V gene data show CDR1 as MNHGY and CDR2 as SVAAGI. The V end was cut by 4 bases, the J end by 3 bases, with 13 bases between. This CDR3 has 14 residues.

The sample taken for sequencing was peripheral blood. This receptor was taken from a woman younger than 35 with stable Graves' hyperthyroidism. The chain uses TRBV6-9 and TRBJ2-7, with D possibly called TRBD1 or TRBD2 (5 bases each). The DNA for the CDR3 is TGTGCCAGCAGTTTGGGACGGTTCTACTACGAGCAGTACTTC. Its protein product is CASSLGRFYYEQYF.